Listed below are T cell receptor beta chains from one sample, sequenced in a study of T-cell reconstitution after alpha-beta-depleted transplantation in children. TCRdb used MiXCR to reprocess the PCR reads, holding one entry per CDR3 protein. The sample includes about 500,000 distinct CDR3 sequences, roughly 10% seen only once; the top ten take 12% to 15%. Sequenced here: PBMCs, mostly from graft donor cells, sampled 180 days after TCRalphabeta/CD19-depleted stem cell transplant. The receptor source for this set is a female patient aged 2 to 10 who had a stem cell transplant for aplastic anemia, so the T cells may come from the graft donor. Each CDR3 is given with its conserved first and last residue. The D gene is left open where the match is weak. Not all rows give a size; the values are once, few, many and, for expanded clones, a class.

15,TRBJ2-2,TRBD1,TRBV6-7,many,CASSLRGQGTGELFF,TGTGCCAGCAGTTTGAGGGGGCAGGGCACCGGGGAGCTGTTTTTT
15,TRBJ2-3,-,TRBV14,few,CASSLAGRSTDTQYF,TGTGCCAGCAGCCTCGCAGGTCGTAGCACAGATACGCAGTATTTT
15,TRBJ2-7,-,TRBV7-2,-,CASSLGSSSIYEQYF,TGTGCCAGCAGCTTAGGCTCTAGTTCTATCTACGAGCAGTACTTC
14,TRBJ1-2,-,TRBV5-6,few,CASSLETASYGYTF,TGTGCCAGCAGCTTAGAAACAGCCTCCTATGGCTACACCTTC
16,TRBJ2-3,-,TRBV5-5,few,CASSRVLHLLTDTQYF,TGTGCCAGCAGCAGGGTACTACACCTTCTCACAGATACGCAGTATTTT
16,TRBJ2-5,TRBD2,TRBV7-2,few,CASSLGLAGGKETQYF,TGTGCCAGCAGCTTAGGACTAGCGGGAGGGAAAGAGACCCAGTACTTC
15,TRBJ2-7,-,TRBV7-6,-,CASSSSREGAYEQYF,TGTGCCAGCAGCTCATCGCGGGAAGGGGCCTACGAGCAGTACTTC
14,TRBJ2-7,TRBD1,TRBV28,few,CASRPTGGNYEQYF,TGTGCCAGCAGGCCGACAGGGGGAAACTACGAGCAGTACTTC
14,TRBJ2-3,-,TRBV10-3,many,CAISESSTADTQYF,TGTGCCATCAGTGAGTCGTCGACAGCGGATACGCAGTATTTT
17,TRBJ2-1,-,TRBV28,few,CASSLSGLRVYYNEQFF,TGTGCCAGCAGTTTAAGCGGTCTCAGGGTGTATTACAATGAGCAGTTCTTC
14,TRBJ2-2,-,TRBV15,few,CATSREGKPGELFF,TGTGCCACCAGCAGAGAGGGGAAACCCGGGGAGCTGTTTTTT
17,TRBJ1-5,TRBD1,TRBV4-3,few,CASSQDHGAGGNQPQHF,TGCGCCAGCAGCCAAGATCATGGAGCAGGGGGGAATCAGCCCCAGCATTTT
15,TRBJ1-5,TRBD1,TRBV20-1,few,CSAGDRASSNQPQHF,TGCAGTGCGGGGGACAGGGCCAGTAGCAATCAGCCCCAGCATTTT
17,TRBJ2-6,TRBD1,TRBV7-9,-,CASRATGGLSGANVLTF,TGTGCCAGCAGGGCGACAGGGGGCCTTTCTGGGGCCAACGTCCTGACTTTC
15,TRBJ2-1,TRBD2,TRBV15,few,CATSKTSGGYNEQFF,TGTGCCACCAGCAAAACTAGCGGGGGCTACAATGAGCAGTTCTTC
13,TRBJ2-1,-,TRBV24-1,-,CATSITSYNEQFF,TGTGCCACCTCAATTACCTCCTACAATGAGCAGTTCTTC
15,TRBJ2-7,TRBD1,TRBV7-8,-,CASSLKGGQSYEQYF,TGTGCCAGCAGCTTAAAAGGGGGCCAGTCCTACGAGCAGTACTTC
14,TRBJ2-2,-,TRBV6-1,few,CASSDRGSAGELFF,TGTGCCAGCAGTGACAGGGGAAGTGCCGGGGAGCTGTTTTTT
15,TRBJ2-1,TRBD2,TRBV12-3/TRBV12-4,many,CASSSGLAGGHEQFF,TGTGCCAGCAGTTCCGGACTAGCGGGAGGTCATGAGCAGTTCTTC
17,TRBJ2-3,TRBD2,TRBV5-1,few,CASSLPGLAGIADTQYF,TGCGCCAGCAGCTTACCCGGACTAGCGGGAATAGCAGATACGCAGTATTTT
14,TRBJ2-7,TRBD1,TRBV28,many,CASSYSPTGTEQYF,TGTGCCAGCAGTTACTCGCCGACAGGGACCGAGCAGTACTTC
17,TRBJ2-1,TRBD2,TRBV29-1,few,CSVARSGLAGTDNEQFF,TGCAGCGTTGCCCGCTCGGGACTAGCGGGGACAGACAATGAGCAGTTCTTC
14,TRBJ1-4,-,TRBV7-2,few,CASRRGGTNEKLFF,TGTGCCAGCAGGAGAGGTGGAACTAATGAAAAACTGTTTTTT
14,TRBJ2-7,-,TRBV5-1,-,CASSRNRDPYEQYF,TGCGCCAGCAGCCGGAACAGGGACCCCTACGAGCAGTACTTC
17,TRBJ2-7,TRBD2,TRBV6-2/TRBV6-3,-,CASSYILGGGLPYEQYF,TGTGCCAGCAGTTACATTCTCGGGGGAGGGCTGCCCTACGAGCAGTACTTC
14,TRBJ2-2,-,TRBV27,few,CASSFLGSTGELFF,TGTGCCAGCAGTTTTTTAGGGTCCACCGGGGAGCTGTTTTTT
15,TRBJ2-1,-,TRBV9,-,CASSVEVGAYNEQFF,TGTGCCAGCAGCGTAGAGGTAGGGGCCTACAATGAGCAGTTCTTC
13,TRBJ1-1,TRBD1,TRBV29-1,once,CSGEGQQNTEAFF,TGCAGCGGGGAGGGACAGCAGAACACTGAAGCTTTCTTT
13,TRBJ2-7,-,TRBV20-1,-,CSARDSRSGEQYF,TGCAGTGCTAGAGATTCCCGGAGCGGCGAGCAGTACTTC
19,TRBJ1-3,-,TRBV25-1,-,CASSIGWQGRSDSGNTIYF,TGTGCCAGCAGTATTGGGTGGCAGGGGAGGTCGGACTCTGGAAACACCATATATTTT
17,TRBJ2-1,-,TRBV6-2/TRBV6-3,-,CASSHPGTESSYNEQFF,TGTGCCAGCAGTCACCCCGGCACGGAAAGCTCCTACAATGAGCAGTTCTTC
14,TRBJ2-7,-,TRBV5-1,few,CASSLVVRGYEQYF,TGCGCCAGCAGCTTGGTGGTTCGCGGCTACGAGCAGTACTTC
15,TRBJ1-5,-,TRBV16,many,CASSQLPAHNQPQHF,TGTGCCAGCAGCCAATTGCCAGCCCACAATCAGCCCCAGCATTTT
13,TRBJ2-7,-,TRBV9,-,CASSVGQRSEQYF,TGTGCCAGCAGCGTAGGCCAGCGGTCCGAGCAGTACTTC
16,TRBJ1-1,-,TRBV4-2,many,CASSQVQSGMNTEAFF,TGTGCCAGCAGCCAAGTTCAGAGCGGGATGAACACTGAAGCTTTCTTT
13,TRBJ1-1,-,TRBV10-3,-,CAITGAMNTEAFF,TGTGCCATCACCGGGGCCATGAACACTGAAGCTTTCTTT
17,TRBJ2-1,TRBD2,TRBV20-1,few,CSASGLGPGGRYNEQFF,TGCAGTGCTAGTGGGCTCGGTCCGGGAGGGAGATACAATGAGCAGTTCTTC
15,TRBJ2-7,-,TRBV5-1,many,CASSLAPAQFYEQYF,TGCGCCAGCAGCTTGGCTCCGGCCCAGTTCTACGAGCAGTACTTC
13,TRBJ1-4,-,TRBV13,many,CASSQSPDEKLFF,TGTGCCAGCAGCCAAAGTCCGGATGAAAAACTGTTTTTT
15,TRBJ2-1,-,TRBV18,-,CASSPYPTGKNEQFF,TGTGCCAGCTCACCATACCCCACAGGGAAGAATGAGCAGTTCTTC
15,TRBJ2-3,TRBD2,TRBV7-6,few,CASSQTSGNVNTQYF,TGTGCCAGCAGCCAGACTAGCGGGAATGTGAATACGCAGTATTTT
15,TRBJ2-1,TRBD1,TRBV3-1,-,CASSQPGTVQNEQFF,TGTGCCAGCAGCCAACCCGGGACAGTCCAAAATGAGCAGTTCTTC
14,TRBJ2-5,-,TRBV9,few,CASSVGANQETQYF,TGTGCCAGCAGCGTAGGGGCTAACCAAGAGACCCAGTACTTC
19,TRBJ2-2,TRBD2,TRBV11-3,few,CASSLSWTSGVLGTGELFF,TGTGCCAGCAGCTTAAGTTGGACTAGCGGAGTTCTAGGAACCGGGGAGCTGTTTTTT
13,TRBJ2-7,-,TRBV12-3/TRBV12-4,few,CASTGGASYEQYF,TGTGCCAGCACTGGGGGAGCCTCCTACGAGCAGTACTTC
14,TRBJ1-6,-,TRBV7-9,-,CASSLAAENSPLHF,TGTGCCAGCAGCTTAGCGGCAGAAAATTCACCCCTCCACTTT
13,TRBJ1-5,-,TRBV29-1,many,CSVTQGFGQPQHF,TGCAGCGTTACACAGGGATTCGGTCAGCCCCAGCATTTT
13,TRBJ1-1,-,TRBV20-1,few,CSARDRQLTEAFF,TGCAGTGCTAGAGATCGACAGTTGACTGAAGCTTTCTTT
16,TRBJ2-3,-,TRBV14,few,CASSHKNQRTADTQYF,TGTGCCAGCAGCCACAAGAATCAGCGAACGGCAGATACGCAGTATTTT
15,TRBJ2-2,-,TRBV7-2,few,CASSRRDLSGRELFF,TGTGCCAGCAGCCGCCGGGACCTCTCGGGCCGGGAGCTGTTTTTT